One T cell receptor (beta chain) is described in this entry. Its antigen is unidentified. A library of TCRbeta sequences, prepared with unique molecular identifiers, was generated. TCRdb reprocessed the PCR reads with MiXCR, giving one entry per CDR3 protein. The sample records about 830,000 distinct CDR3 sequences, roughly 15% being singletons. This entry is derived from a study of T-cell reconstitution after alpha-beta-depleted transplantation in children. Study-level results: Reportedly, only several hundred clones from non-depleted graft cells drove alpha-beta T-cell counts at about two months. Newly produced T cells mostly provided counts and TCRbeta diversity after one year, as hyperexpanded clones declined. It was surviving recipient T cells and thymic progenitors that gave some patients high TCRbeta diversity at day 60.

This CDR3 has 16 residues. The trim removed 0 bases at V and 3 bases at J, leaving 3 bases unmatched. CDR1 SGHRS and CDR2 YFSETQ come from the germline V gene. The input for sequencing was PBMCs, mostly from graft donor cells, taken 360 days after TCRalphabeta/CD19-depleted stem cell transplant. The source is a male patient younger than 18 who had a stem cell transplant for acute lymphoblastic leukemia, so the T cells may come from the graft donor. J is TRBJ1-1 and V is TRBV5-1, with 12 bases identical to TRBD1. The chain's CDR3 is CASSLAGTGGDTEAFF. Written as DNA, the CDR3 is TGCGCCAGCAGCTTGGCCGGGACAGGGGGCGACACTGAAGCTTTCTTT.